At least ten counts were recorded for the clone carrying this T cell receptor beta chain. The source of the sample is a study of T cells in Graves' hyperthyroidism and ophthalmopathy. Deletions cut 1 base from V and 6 bases from J, with 14 bases between. CDR1 is LGHDT, CDR2 YNNKEL, per germline (reference sequence). This CDR3 region has 15 residues. The CDR3 regions of TCR beta were amplified from RNA transcripts. Primed by the HTBI set, a first-round RT-PCR was run on the TCR CDR3. TCRdb reanalysed the multiplex PCR reads using MiXCR and keeps one entry per CDR3 protein. The table records about 580,000 distinct CDR3 sequences, around 13% of them present only once.

The gene calls are TRBV3-1 and TRBJ2-3; D not resolved. The TCR sequence derives from a woman between 25 and 40 years old with Graves' hyperthyroidism that later progressed to Graves' ophthalmopathy. The sequenced sample was blood. In nucleotides, the CDR3 is TGTGCCAGCAGCCAAGCGAACTCCCGGACCGATACGCAGTATTTT. This encodes CASSQANSRTDTQYF.